This TCR beta chain was profiled in a study of shared clonotypes between healthy human individuals. Study information: CD4 naive and CD4 memory each took three plates per donor, while CD8 naive took two and CD8 memory one.

In regard to this clone: Antigen: not known.

Points from the study as a whole: The study found about 5% of naive CD4 clonotypes shared across four donors.

Looked up from germline, CDR1 is SGDLS and CDR2 is YYNGEE. Unmatched junction bases numbered 8, after V lost 4 bases and J lost 5 bases. The CDR3 is 15 amino acids. Data came from immunoSEQ multiplex PCR; TCRdb stores just in-frame clones and leaves some out. The sample has some 680,000 clones, more than 70% seen once. Caucasian adults residing in Nashville, Tennessee made up all the donors. Splitting the CD4+ cells yielded a CD45RA+ naive subset and a CD45RA-negative memory subset. The chain couples TRBV9 to TRBJ1-4; 7 bases agree with TRBD1. Material: memory CD4+ T cells sorted from blood. Subset here: CD45RA-negative fraction. This clonotype was sampled from a woman aged 25 to 39 in good health. CDR3 coding DNA: TGTGCCAGCAGCCCTCGGACAGGAGTAAATGAAAAACTGTTTTTT. Amino acid sequence: CASSPRTGVNEKLFF.